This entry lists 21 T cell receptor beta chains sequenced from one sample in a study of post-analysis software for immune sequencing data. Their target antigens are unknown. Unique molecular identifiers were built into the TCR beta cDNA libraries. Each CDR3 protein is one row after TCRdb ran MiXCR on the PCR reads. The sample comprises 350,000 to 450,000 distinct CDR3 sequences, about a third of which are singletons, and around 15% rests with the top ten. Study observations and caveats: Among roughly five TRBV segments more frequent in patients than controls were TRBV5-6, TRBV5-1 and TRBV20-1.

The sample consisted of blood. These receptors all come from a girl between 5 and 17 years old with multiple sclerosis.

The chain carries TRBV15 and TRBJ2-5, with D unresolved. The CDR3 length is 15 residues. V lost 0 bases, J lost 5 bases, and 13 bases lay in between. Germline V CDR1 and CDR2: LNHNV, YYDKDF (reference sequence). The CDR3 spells CATSREGGPGETQYF. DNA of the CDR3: TGTGCCACCAGCAGAGAAGGCGGACCCGGGGAGACCCAGTACTTC.

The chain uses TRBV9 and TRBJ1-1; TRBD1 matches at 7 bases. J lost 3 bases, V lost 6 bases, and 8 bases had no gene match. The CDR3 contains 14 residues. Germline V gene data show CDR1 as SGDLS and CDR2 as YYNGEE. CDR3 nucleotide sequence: TGTGCCAGCAATCAGGGACAGTTATACACTGAAGCTTTCTTT. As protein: CASNQGQLYTEAFF.

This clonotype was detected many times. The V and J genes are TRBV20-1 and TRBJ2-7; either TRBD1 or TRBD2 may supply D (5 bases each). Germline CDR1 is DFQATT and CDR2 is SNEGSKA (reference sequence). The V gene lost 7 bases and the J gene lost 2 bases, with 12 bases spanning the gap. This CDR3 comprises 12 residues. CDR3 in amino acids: CSVGTATYEQYF. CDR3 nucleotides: TGCAGTGTTGGGACCGCGACCTACGAGCAGTACTTC.

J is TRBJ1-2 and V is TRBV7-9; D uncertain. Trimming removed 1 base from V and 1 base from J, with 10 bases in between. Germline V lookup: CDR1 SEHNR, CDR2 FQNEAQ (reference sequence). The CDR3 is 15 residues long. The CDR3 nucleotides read TGTGCCAGCAGCTTAGGTGGCAGAGTTAACTATGGCTACACCTTC. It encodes CASSLGGRVNYGYTF. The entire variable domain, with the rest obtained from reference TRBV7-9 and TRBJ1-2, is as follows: DTGVSQNPRHKITKRGQNVTFRCDPISEHNRLYWYRQTLGQGPEFLTYFQNEAQLEKSRLLSDRFSAERPKGSFSTLEIQRTEQGDSAMYLCASSLGGRVNYGYTFGSGTRLTVV.

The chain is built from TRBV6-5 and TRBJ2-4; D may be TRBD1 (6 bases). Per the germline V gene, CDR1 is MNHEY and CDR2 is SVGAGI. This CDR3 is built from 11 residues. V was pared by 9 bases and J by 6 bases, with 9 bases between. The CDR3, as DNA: TGTGCCAGTCGGACAGCAAACATTCAGTACTTC. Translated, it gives CASRTANIQYF.

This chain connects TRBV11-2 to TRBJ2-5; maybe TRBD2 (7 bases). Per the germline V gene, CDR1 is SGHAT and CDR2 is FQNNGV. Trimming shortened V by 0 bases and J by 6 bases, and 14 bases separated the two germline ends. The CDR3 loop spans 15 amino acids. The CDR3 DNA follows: TGTGCCAGCAGCTTAGAGTGGGGGGGGCGGAAGACCCAGTACTTC. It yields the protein CASSLEWGGRKTQYF.

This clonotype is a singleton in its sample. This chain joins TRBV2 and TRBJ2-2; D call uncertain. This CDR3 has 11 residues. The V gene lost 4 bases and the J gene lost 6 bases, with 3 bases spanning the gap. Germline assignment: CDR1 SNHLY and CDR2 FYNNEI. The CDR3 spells CASSVSGELFF. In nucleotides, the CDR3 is TGTGCCAGCAGTGTCTCCGGGGAGCTGTTTTTT.

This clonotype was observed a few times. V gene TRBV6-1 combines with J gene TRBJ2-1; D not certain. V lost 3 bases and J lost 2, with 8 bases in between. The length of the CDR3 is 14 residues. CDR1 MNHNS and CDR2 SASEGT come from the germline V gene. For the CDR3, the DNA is TGTGCCAGCAGTGACTATACCGCCTACAATGAGCAGTTCTTC. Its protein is CASSDYTAYNEQFF.

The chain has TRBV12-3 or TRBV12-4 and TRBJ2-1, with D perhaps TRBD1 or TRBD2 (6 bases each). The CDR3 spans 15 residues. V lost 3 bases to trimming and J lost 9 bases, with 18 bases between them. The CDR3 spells CASSFEGGAMAEQFF. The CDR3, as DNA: TGTGCCAGCAGTTTCGAGGGGGGAGCCATGGCTGAGCAGTTCTTC.

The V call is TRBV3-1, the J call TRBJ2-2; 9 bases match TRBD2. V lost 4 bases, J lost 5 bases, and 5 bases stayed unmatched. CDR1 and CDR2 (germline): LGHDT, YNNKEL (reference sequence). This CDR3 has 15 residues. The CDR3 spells CASSRGGARTGELFF. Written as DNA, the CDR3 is TGTGCCAGCAGCCGCGGGGGGGCGCGAACCGGGGAGCTGTTTTTT. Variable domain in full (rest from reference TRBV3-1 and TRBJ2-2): DTAVSQTPKYLVTQMGNDKSIKCEQNLGHDTMYWYKQDSKKFLKIMFSYNNKELIINETVPNRFSPKSPDKAHLNLHINSLELGDSAVYFCASSRGGARTGELFFGEGSRLTVL.

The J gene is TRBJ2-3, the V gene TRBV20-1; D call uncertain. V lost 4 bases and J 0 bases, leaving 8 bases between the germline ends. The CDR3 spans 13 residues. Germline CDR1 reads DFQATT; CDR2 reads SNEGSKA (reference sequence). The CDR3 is CSATGASTDTQYF. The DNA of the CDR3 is TGCAGTGCTACTGGCGCTAGCACAGATACGCAGTATTTT.

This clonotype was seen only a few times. CDR3 sequence (DNA): TGTGCCAGCAGTCGGCTTAGCGGGGGTTTATACAATGAGCAGTTCTTC. Its translation: CASSRLSGGLYNEQFF. V is TRBV27 and J is TRBJ2-1; TRBD2 agrees at 9 bases. The V gene's germline CDR1 is MNHEY and CDR2 SMNVEV (reference sequence). The CDR3 is made up of 16 amino acids. Germline trimming cut 5 bases from V and 4 bases from J; bases unmatched to any gene: 9.

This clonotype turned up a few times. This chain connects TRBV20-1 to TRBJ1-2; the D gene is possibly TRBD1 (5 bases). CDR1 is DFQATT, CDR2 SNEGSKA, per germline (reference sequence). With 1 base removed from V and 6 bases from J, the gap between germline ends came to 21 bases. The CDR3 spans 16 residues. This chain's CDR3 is CSARAAGRSREHGYTF. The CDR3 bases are TGCAGTGCTAGAGCCGCCGGCAGAAGCAGGGAGCATGGCTACACCTTC.

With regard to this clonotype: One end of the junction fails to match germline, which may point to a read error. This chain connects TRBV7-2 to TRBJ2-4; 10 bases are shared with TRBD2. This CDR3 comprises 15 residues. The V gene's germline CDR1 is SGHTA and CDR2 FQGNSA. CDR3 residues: CAGSLFGTSVDIQYF. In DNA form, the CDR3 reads TGTGCCGGCAGCTTATTCGGGACTAGCGTTGACATTCAGTACTTC.

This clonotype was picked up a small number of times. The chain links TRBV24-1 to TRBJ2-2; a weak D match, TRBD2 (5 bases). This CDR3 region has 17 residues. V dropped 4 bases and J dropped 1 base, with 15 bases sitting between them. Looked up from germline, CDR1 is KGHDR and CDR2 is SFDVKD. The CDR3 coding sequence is TGTGCCACCAGTGACACTCTAGACTACCTGAACACCGGGGAGCTGTTTTTT. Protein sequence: CATSDTLDYLNTGELFF.

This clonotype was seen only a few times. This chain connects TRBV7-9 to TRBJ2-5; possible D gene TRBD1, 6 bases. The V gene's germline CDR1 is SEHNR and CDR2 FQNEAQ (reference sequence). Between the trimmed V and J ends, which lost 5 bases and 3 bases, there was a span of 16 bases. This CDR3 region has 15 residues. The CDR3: CASSLGYREKETQYF. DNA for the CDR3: TGTGCCAGCAGCCTCGGGTACAGGGAAAAAGAGACCCAGTACTTC. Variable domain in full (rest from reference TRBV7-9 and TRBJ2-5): DTGVSQNPRHKITKRGQNVTFRCDPISEHNRLYWYRQTLGQGPEFLTYFQNEAQLEKSRLLSDRFSAERPKGSFSTLEIQRTEQGDSAMYLCASSLGYREKETQYFGPGTRLLVL.

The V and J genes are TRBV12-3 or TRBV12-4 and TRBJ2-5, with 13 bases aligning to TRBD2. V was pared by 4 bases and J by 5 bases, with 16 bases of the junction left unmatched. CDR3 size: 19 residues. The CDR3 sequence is CASSSPRTSGGRVEETQYF. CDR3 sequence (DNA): TGTGCCAGCAGTTCCCCTCGGACTAGCGGGGGCAGGGTCGAGGAGACCCAGTACTTC.

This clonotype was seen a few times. The CDR3 here is CSARALAGTYNEQFF. The CDR3 region has the DNA TGCAGTGCTAGAGCCCTAGCGGGGACCTACAATGAGCAGTTCTTC. The chain carries TRBV20-1 and TRBJ2-1; TRBD2 aligns across 9 bases. Germline V CDR1 and CDR2: DFQATT, SNEGSKA (reference sequence). The CDR3 runs to 15 residues. The V gene end was trimmed by 1 base and the J gene end by 2 bases; junction bases not matched to a gene: 3.

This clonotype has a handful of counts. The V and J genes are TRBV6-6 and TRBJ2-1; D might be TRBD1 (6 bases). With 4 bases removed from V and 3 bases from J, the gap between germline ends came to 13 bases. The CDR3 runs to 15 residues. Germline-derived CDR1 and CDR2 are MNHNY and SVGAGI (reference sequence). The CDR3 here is CASSSPGHNYNEQFF. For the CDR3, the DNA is TGTGCCAGCAGTTCACCGGGACACAACTACAATGAGCAGTTCTTC.

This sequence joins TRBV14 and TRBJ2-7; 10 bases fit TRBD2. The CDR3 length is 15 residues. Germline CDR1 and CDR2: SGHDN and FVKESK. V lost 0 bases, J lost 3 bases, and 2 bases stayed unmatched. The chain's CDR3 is CASSQDSGGIYEQYF. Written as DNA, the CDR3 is TGTGCCAGCAGCCAAGATAGCGGGGGGATCTACGAGCAGTACTTC.

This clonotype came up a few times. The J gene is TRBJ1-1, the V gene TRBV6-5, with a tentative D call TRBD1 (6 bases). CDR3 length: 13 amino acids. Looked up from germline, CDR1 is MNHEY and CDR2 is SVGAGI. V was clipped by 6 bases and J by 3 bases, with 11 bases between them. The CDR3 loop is CASRDAGDTEAFF. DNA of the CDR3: TGTGCCAGCAGAGATGCAGGGGACACTGAAGCTTTCTTT.